This TCR beta chain came from a study of cytomegalovirus exposure and HLA in healthy donors. Overall study results and limits: Indistinguishable V segments such as TRBV6-2 and TRBV6-3 were excluded.

For this clone: The antigen remains unidentified.

Primers for the PCR totalled 60 Vbeta and 13 Jbeta. TCRdb keeps only in-frame clones here, not all; method: immunoSEQ multiplex PCR. The specimen's table records about 150,000 clones. The CDR3 is 14 residues long. The V gene end was trimmed by 8 bases and the J gene end by 3 bases; junction bases not matched to a gene: 5. CDR1 and CDR2 (germline): KGHSH, LQKENI. The rearrangement joins TRBV18 to TRBJ2-5, with 11 bases identical to TRBD2. This receptor was obtained from a woman between 50 and 59 years old in good health and CMV-seronegative. Sequencing was carried out using PBMCs. The CDR3 region has the DNA TGTGCCAGCACCACTAGCGGGAGTAAAGAGACCCAGTACTTC. Protein product: CASTTSGSKETQYF.